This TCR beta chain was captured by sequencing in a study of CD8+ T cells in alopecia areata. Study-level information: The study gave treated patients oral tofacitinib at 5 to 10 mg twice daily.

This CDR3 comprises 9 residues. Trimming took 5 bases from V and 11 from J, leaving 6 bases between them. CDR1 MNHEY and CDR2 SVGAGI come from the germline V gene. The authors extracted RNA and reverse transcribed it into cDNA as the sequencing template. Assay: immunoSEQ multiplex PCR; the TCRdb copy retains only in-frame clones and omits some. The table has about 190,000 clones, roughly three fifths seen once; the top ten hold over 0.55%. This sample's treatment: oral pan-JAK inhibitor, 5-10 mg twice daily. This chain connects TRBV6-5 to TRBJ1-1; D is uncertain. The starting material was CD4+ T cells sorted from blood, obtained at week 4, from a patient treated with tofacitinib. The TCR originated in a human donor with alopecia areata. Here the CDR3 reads CASSRWAFF. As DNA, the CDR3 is TGTGCCAGCAGTCGGTGGGCTTTCTTT.